What follows are 9 T cell receptor beta chains derived from one specimen sequenced in a study of cytotoxic CD8 clonotypes in ibrutinib-treated CLL. Clones were sequenced by immunoSEQ multiplex PCR, and TCRdb holds only the in-frame ones, with some missing. Here the sample spans about 160,000 clones, approximately 80% being singletons. The sequencing used PBMCs, collected after 24 months of ibrutinib treatment. Every receptor here comes from a human donor with chronic lymphocytic leukemia.

The rearrangement joins TRBV19 to TRBJ1-5; TRBD1 matches at 9 bases. With V trimmed by 4 bases and J by 2 bases, 12 bases remained unmatched. CDR1 is LNHDA and CDR2 is SQIVND in the germline V gene (reference sequence). There are 18 residues in the CDR3. The CDR3 DNA sequence: TGTGCCAGTAGTAAACGACATAACAGGGGGCTAGGCAATCAGCCCCAGCATTTT. Its translation is CASSKRHNRGLGNQPQHF. The whole variable domain, remainder taken from reference TRBV19 and TRBJ1-5, is DGGITQSPKYLFRKEGQNVTLSCEQNLNHDAMYWYRQDPGQGLRLIYYSQIVNDFQKGDIAEGYSVSREKKESFPLTVTSAQKNPTAFYLCASSKRHNRGLGNQPQHFGDGTRLSIL.

The chain is built from TRBV4-1 and TRBJ2-7; 10 nucleotides line up with TRBD2. V lost 4 bases to trimming and J lost 1 base; unmatched junction nucleotides: 4. Germline CDR1 reads MGHRA; CDR2 reads YSYEKL. The CDR3 is 15 residues long. The CDR3 nucleotides read TGCGCCAGCAGCCGACTAGCGGGCTCGTCCTACGAGCAGTACTTC. Its translation is CASSRLAGSSYEQYF.

This rearrangement joins TRBV29-1 to TRBJ1-2; TRBD1 aligns across 7 bases. The V gene's germline CDR1 is SQVTM and CDR2 ANQGSEA. The CDR3 length is 15 residues. Trimming removed 3 bases from V and 4 bases from J; junction bases left unmatched: 11. DNA of the CDR3: TGCAGCGTTGACACCACAGGGGAAATTAGCTATGGCTACACCTTC. It specifies CSVDTTGEISYGYTF.

This sequence joins TRBV4-1 and TRBJ2-7; 7 bases match TRBD2. V trimming: 2 bases; J trimming: 3 bases; junction bases outside the gene matches: 7. Germline V lookup: CDR1 MGHRA, CDR2 YSYEKL. This CDR3 contains 15 residues. The DNA of the CDR3 is TGCGCCAGCAGCCAAACGTGGGAGGGCCGCTACGAGCAGTACTTC. This codes for CASSQTWEGRYEQYF.

The chain employs TRBV6-5 and TRBJ1-5; tentatively, D is TRBD1 (5 bases). Germline V gives CDR1 MNHEY, CDR2 SVGAGI. The CDR3 covers 15 residues. V shed 5 bases and J shed 5 bases, with 16 bases lying between them. The CDR3 is CASSTTAGAHQPQHF. CDR3 nucleotide sequence: TGTGCCAGCAGTACCACCGCCGGGGCCCATCAGCCCCAGCATTTT.

CDR3: CASSPSVRGYTF. The DNA of the CDR3 is TGTGCCAGTAGTCCCTCTGTTCGTGGCTACACCTTC. The chain has TRBV19 and TRBJ1-2; D uncertain. Germline assignment: CDR1 LNHDA and CDR2 SQIVND (reference sequence). Trimming removed 5 bases from V and 7 bases from J, with 11 bases in between. The CDR3 contains 12 residues.

The chain couples TRBV29-1 to TRBJ2-2, with D possibly matching TRBD1 (6 bases). There are 16 residues in the CDR3. Germline assignment: CDR1 SQVTM and CDR2 ANQGSEA. V lost 7 bases and J 7 bases, leaving 25 bases between the germline ends. The DNA of the CDR3 is TGCAGCGGGGCCCAGGGGTTATTAGGCTTTGGCGGGGAGCTGTTTTTT. Protein: CSGAQGLLGFGGELFF.

The V call is TRBV6-5, the J call TRBJ2-3, with TRBD2 identical over 7 bases. The CDR3 is 13 residues long. J was trimmed by 9 bases and V by 2 bases; bases with no gene match: 5. Germline CDR1 MNHEY, CDR2 SVGAGI. DNA of the CDR3: TGTGCCAGCAGTTACACCGGGACTACCACGCAGTATTTT. Translated, it gives CASSYTGTTTQYF.

The rearrangement uses TRBV28 and TRBJ2-3; D not resolved. Germline assignment: CDR1 MDHEN and CDR2 SYDVKM. Deletions cut 4 bases from V and 5 bases from J, with 10 bases between. The length of the CDR3 is 13 residues. CDR3: CASSSALGDTQYF. The DNA for the CDR3 is TGTGCCAGCAGTTCCGCCCTCGGAGATACGCAGTATTTT.